These 32 T cell receptor beta chains were sequenced from one sample in a study of beta chain features in type 1 diabetes. The authors reverse transcribed all of the isolated RNA, so sequencing captured expressed TCRB transcripts. Generated by immunoSEQ multiplex PCR, the TCRdb table keeps only in-frame clones and is missing some. The table has around 600,000 clones, 9.5% to 15% seen once. General observations from the study: Type 1 diabetes patients showed a moderate but significant shortening of TCRB CDR3s in all four CD4+ subsets.

No antigen is known for these receptors. Sequencing used naive CD4+ T cells from blood. The origin of the receptors is a man between 25 and 39 years old with type 1 diabetes.

The gene calls are TRBV29-1 and TRBJ2-3, with D tentatively TRBD1 or TRBD2 (6 bases each). CDR3 length: 15 amino acids. In germline, CDR1 is SQVTM, CDR2 ANQGSEA. The germline V and J ends were trimmed by 7 bases and 5 bases, with 22 bases remaining between them. The CDR3 region has the DNA TGCAGCGCCCGGGTTAGGGGGGCGGGTTTAGATACGCAGTATTTT. Amino acid sequence: CSARVRGAGLDTQYF.

The rearrangement links TRBV2 to TRBJ2-7, with D possibly TRBD2 on 6 matching bases. The CDR3 totals 17 residues. The V gene's germline CDR1 is SNHLY and CDR2 FYNNEI. Trimming stripped 7 bases from V and 1 base from J, with 23 bases between. CDR3 coding DNA: TGTGCCAGCATTTCCAGTCCCTCGGGAGTTCGGTCCTACGAGCAGTACTTC. The encoded protein is CASISSPSGVRSYEQYF.

This clone appeared a few times. The chain combines TRBV7-2 with TRBJ2-6, with 9 bases aligning to TRBD1. Germline values: CDR1 SGHTA, CDR2 FQGNSA. The CDR3 has 19 amino acids. J was trimmed by 1 base and V by 4 bases; bases with no gene match: 11. Here the CDR3 reads CASSSGLGQGTSGANVLTF. Written as DNA, the CDR3 is TGTGCCAGCAGCTCGGGACTGGGACAGGGAACTTCTGGGGCCAACGTCCTGACTTTC.

J is TRBJ2-7 and V is TRBV7-2; 8 bases are shared with TRBD1. Germline trimming cut 6 bases from V and 5 bases from J; bases unmatched to any gene: 12. Germline CDR1 reads SGHTA; CDR2 reads FQGNSA. The CDR3 is made up of 15 amino acids. CDR3 sequence reads: CASSRHFQGADEQYF. For the CDR3, the DNA is TGTGCCAGCAGTCGCCATTTTCAGGGGGCTGACGAGCAGTACTTC. Together with reference TRBV7-2 and TRBJ2-7, the CDR3 gives the full variable domain: GAGVSQSPSNKVTEKGKDVELRCDPISGHTALYWYRQSLGQGLEFLIYFQGNSAPDKSGLPSDRFSAERTGGSVSTLTIQRTQQEDSAVYLCASSRHFQGADEQYFGPGTRLTVT.

This clone was counted only a few times. V is TRBV7-2 and J is TRBJ1-6, with D tentatively TRBD1 (5 bases). In germline, CDR1 is SGHTA, CDR2 FQGNSA. V was shortened by 1 base and J by 8 bases, with 12 bases between the two germline ends. The CDR3 contains 15 residues. CDR3 in amino acids: CASSLGRQTYSPLHF. The CDR3 DNA is TGTGCCAGCAGCTTAGGCCGACAGACTTATTCACCCCTCCACTTT.

V gene TRBV4-3 combines with J gene TRBJ2-7, with D unclear. This CDR3 comprises 13 residues. Germline V lookup: CDR1 LGHNA, CDR2 YSLEER. The V and J ends lost 1 base and 4 bases respectively, with 8 bases between them. The CDR3 region has the DNA TGCGCCAGCAGCCAAGTTCGGTATTACGAGCAGTACTTC. Translated: CASSQVRYYEQYF.

The gene calls are TRBV7-2 and TRBJ2-6, with D unresolved. The CDR3 consists of 15 residues. Trimming shortened V by 3 bases and J by 0 bases, and 6 bases separated the two germline ends. The germline CDR1 and CDR2 sequences are SGHTA and FQGNSA. For the CDR3, the DNA is TGTGCCAGCAGCTTTTTTAACTCTGGGGCCAACGTCCTGACTTTC. Its protein is CASSFFNSGANVLTF.

This clone was found a few times. Given the absence of the conserved phenylalanine or tryptophan at the CDR3 end, a read error is likely. It is unclear where the CDR3 begins or ends on the DNA, so no DNA is shown, and the CDR3 is as TCRdb lists it. The chain couples TRBV28 to TRBJ1-2. Germline V gene sequence: CDR1 MDHEN, CDR2 SYDVKM. The CDR3 is 12 residues long, ends included. CDR3 residues: CASSSPGRLLDG.

This clone was recorded a few times. The chain recombines TRBV5-1 with TRBJ1-6; unclear D gene. Germline CDR1 SGHRS, CDR2 YFSETQ. The CDR3 has 14 amino acids. Trimming removed 2 bases from V and 13 bases from J, with 16 bases in between. In nucleotides, the CDR3 is TGCGCCAGCAGCTTCGGGCAGTTGAGCACCCCCCTCCACTTT. This encodes CASSFGQLSTPLHF.

The chain couples TRBV19 to TRBJ1-6; D remains unclear. CDR1 and CDR2 from the germline V gene are LNHDA and SQIVND (reference sequence). This CDR3 is built from 12 residues. Trimming took off 6 bases at V and 9 bases at J, with 9 bases between the two ends. Here the CDR3 reads CASRAESSPLHF. As DNA, the CDR3 is TGTGCCAGTAGGGCCGAGAGTTCACCCCTCCACTTT.

This clone appeared a few times. The genes are TRBV29-1 and TRBJ1-1; D is undetermined. CDR1 and CDR2 from the germline V gene are SQVTM and ANQGSEA. With 7 bases removed from V and 0 bases from J, the gap between germline ends came to 12 bases. This CDR3 contains 13 residues. CDR3 amino acids: CSALKVMNTEAFF. As DNA, the CDR3 is TGCAGCGCCCTTAAGGTCATGAACACTGAAGCTTTCTTT.

The chain combines TRBV9 with TRBJ1-6; possibly TRBD1 for D (6 bases). The CDR3 length is 13 residues. The V and J ends lost 0 bases and 10 bases respectively, with 8 bases between them. Per germline, CDR1 SGDLS and CDR2 YYNGEE. The CDR3 protein is CASSVEGGSPLHF. Here the CDR3 DNA reads TGTGCCAGCAGCGTAGAAGGGGGATCACCCCTCCACTTT. Looking up the rest from reference TRBV9 and TRBJ1-6 gives the full variable domain: DSGVTQTPKHLITATGQRVTLRCSPRSGDLSVYWYQQSLDQGLQFLIQYYNGEERAKGNILERFSAQQFPDLHSELNLSSLELGDSALYFCASSVEGGSPLHFGNGTRLTVT.

This clone turned up a few times. The gene calls are TRBV14 and TRBJ2-7; D call uncertain. The germline V gene has CDR1 SGHDN and CDR2 FVKESK. The CDR3 has 16 residues. Trimming took off 1 base at V and 0 bases at J, with 13 bases between the two ends. The chain's CDR3 is CASSQAGGRSSYEQYF. The CDR3 bases are TGTGCCAGCAGCCAAGCCGGCGGTAGGAGCTCCTACGAGCAGTACTTC.

This clone has more than one count but fewer than ten. This chain connects TRBV19 to TRBJ1-1; TRBD1 matches 9 bases. V was pared by 5 bases and J by 5 bases, with 9 bases of the junction left unmatched. Looked up from germline, CDR1 is LNHDA and CDR2 is SQIVND (reference sequence). The CDR3 is 15 residues long. CDR3 protein: CASSRDREGKTEAFF. CDR3 DNA sequence: TGTGCCAGTAGTCGGGACAGGGAGGGAAAGACTGAAGCTTTCTTT.

The J gene is TRBJ1-4, the V gene TRBV6-5; 10 bases match TRBD1. This CDR3 spans 15 amino acids. The germline V gene has CDR1 MNHEY and CDR2 SVGAGI. The ends lost 0 bases at V and 8 bases at J; junction bases unmatched: 3. Here the CDR3 DNA reads TGTGCCAGCAGTTACTCGGGGGACAGGGGAGAAAAACTGTTTTTT. Translated, it gives CASSYSGDRGEKLFF.

The chain's CDR3 is CASGWGPTNTGELFF. The CDR3 DNA reads TGTGCTAGTGGTTGGGGACCTACGAACACCGGGGAGCTGTTTTTT. The V and J genes are TRBV12-5 and TRBJ2-2, with D possibly called TRBD1 or TRBD2 (5 bases each). CDR3 length: 15 residues. Germline V gene sequence: CDR1 LGHNT, CDR2 FRNRAP. V lost 4 bases and J 0 bases, leaving 9 bases between the germline ends.

The sample holds a few counts of this clone. J is TRBJ1-5 and V is TRBV30; 9 bases fit TRBD1. The CDR3 extends over 15 amino acids. V shed 4 bases, J shed 7 bases, and the junction held 11 bases outside the gene matches. Germline assignment: CDR1 GTSNPN and CDR2 SVGIG (reference sequence). CDR3 in DNA: TGTGCCTGGACCCCCAAACAGGGGGCCGAGCAGCCCCAGCATTTT. The encoded protein is CAWTPKQGAEQPQHF.

This clone has just a few counts. The rearrangement links TRBV5-4 to TRBJ1-5, with D possibly being TRBD1 (5 bases). Trimming took 0 bases from V and 2 from J, leaving 9 bases between them. Germline V CDR1 and CDR2: SGHNT, YYREEE (reference sequence). CDR3 length equals 15 residues. The CDR3 region has the DNA TGTGCCAGCAGCTTGGGGGGGATGGGCAATCAGCCCCAGCATTTT. This codes for CASSLGGMGNQPQHF.

The J gene is TRBJ2-7, the V gene TRBV13; the D is unclear. CDR1 is PRHDT and CDR2 is FYEKMQ in the germline V gene (reference sequence). V was shortened by 6 bases and J by 4 bases, with 13 bases between the two germline ends. The CDR3 has 13 residues. CDR3 residues: CASSLPQLYEQYF. CDR3 nucleotide sequence: TGTGCCAGCAGTTTACCACAGTTATACGAGCAGTACTTC.

V usage is TRBV4-2 and J usage is TRBJ1-2; no definite D call. The CDR3 extends over 15 amino acids. Trimming removed 0 bases from V and 2 bases from J, with 10 bases in between. CDR1 and CDR2 (germline): LGHNA, YNFKEQ. The CDR3 sequence: CASSQDPSWNYGYTF. Here the CDR3 DNA reads TGTGCCAGCAGCCAAGATCCGAGTTGGAACTATGGCTACACCTTC.

The chain is built from TRBV20-1 and TRBJ2-5, with D perhaps matching TRBD2 (6 bases). The CDR3 has 11 amino acids. Germline V lookup: CDR1 DFQATT, CDR2 SNEGSKA (reference sequence). Deletions cut 6 bases from V and 5 bases from J, with 10 bases between. CDR3 protein: CSAAGLETQYF. As DNA, the CDR3 is TGCAGTGCCGCGGGGTTGGAGACCCAGTACTTC.

V and J are TRBV5-6 and TRBJ1-2; no reliable D call. V lost 3 bases, J lost 7 bases, and 13 bases lay in between. There are 13 residues in the CDR3. Per the germline V gene, CDR1 is SGHDT and CDR2 is YYEEEE. The CDR3 reads CASSSDIPGGYTF. Here the CDR3 DNA reads TGTGCCAGCAGCTCCGACATTCCGGGTGGCTACACCTTC.

V and J are TRBV7-2 and TRBJ2-4; 8 nucleotides align to TRBD2. The CDR3 is 13 residues long. Germline V gene data show CDR1 as SGHTA and CDR2 as FQGNSA. J was trimmed by 15 bases and V by 5 bases; bases with no gene match: 12. Here the CDR3 reads CASSPLREGVRYF. CDR3 coding DNA: TGTGCCAGCAGCCCCCTTCGGGAGGGGGTAAGGTACTTC.

The V gene is TRBV7-2, the J gene TRBJ2-2; D is perhaps TRBD2 (5 bases). V lost 5 bases and J lost 7, with 14 bases in between. Germline values: CDR1 SGHTA, CDR2 FQGNSA. This CDR3 contains 14 residues. DNA of the CDR3: TGTGCCAGCAGCACCACCGTGCGGGTCGGGGAGCTGTTTTTT. As protein: CASSTTVRVGELFF.

The rearrangement uses TRBV28 and TRBJ2-3, with no clear D. The ends were cut back, 1 base at V and 2 bases at J, with 10 bases in the middle. Germline values: CDR1 MDHEN, CDR2 SYDVKM. CDR3 size: 15 residues. CDR3 amino acids: CASSLSVGITDTQYF. DNA of the CDR3: TGTGCCAGCAGTTTATCCGTCGGTATCACAGATACGCAGTATTTT.

The DNA for the CDR3 is TGTGCCAGCAGCCAAAAGGGCGCAGACACCATATATTTT. Its translation is CASSQKGADTIYF. V usage is TRBV7-9 and J usage is TRBJ1-3; D is uncertain. Germline V gene sequence: CDR1 SEHNR, CDR2 FQNEAQ (reference sequence). The CDR3 spans 13 residues. Trimming stripped 5 bases from V and 8 bases from J, with 13 bases between. Using reference TRBV7-9 and TRBJ1-3 for the parts outside the CDR3, the full variable domain is DTGVSQNPRHKITKRGQNVTFRCDPISEHNRLYWYRQTLGQGPEFLTYFQNEAQLEKSRLLSDRFSAERPKGSFSTLEIQRTEQGDSAMYLCASSQKGADTIYFGEGSWLTVV.

CDR3 residues: CASSVPSPQPTARNEKLFF. The CDR3 DNA reads as TGTGCCAGCAGCGTCCCATCGCCACAACCGACAGCGCGGAATGAAAAACTGTTTTTT. The chain combines TRBV9 with TRBJ1-4, with a weak D call TRBD1 (5 bases). V lost 2 bases, J lost 5 bases, and 25 bases lay in between. The CDR3 runs 19 residues. Germline-derived CDR1 and CDR2 are SGDLS and YYNGEE.

This clone was detected only a few times. The chain carries TRBV29-1 and TRBJ1-3; D not certain. The CDR3 has 13 residues. Germline CDR1 and CDR2: SQVTM and ANQGSEA. V was pared by 6 bases and J by 2 bases, with 11 bases between. The CDR3 nucleotides read TGCAGCGTAGCCTTGCCGGCTGGAAACACCATATATTTT. This sequence encodes CSVALPAGNTIYF.

V is TRBV5-1 and J is TRBJ1-5; possible D gene TRBD1, 6 bases. This CDR3 comprises 14 residues. Per the germline V gene, CDR1 is SGHRS and CDR2 is YFSETQ. The V end lost 4 bases, the J end lost 7 bases, and 15 bases lay between the germline ends. CDR3 sequence (DNA): TGCGCCAGCAGCCAGGACGGACAGATACAGCCCCAGCATTTT. This translates into CASSQDGQIQPQHF. Using reference TRBV5-1 and TRBJ1-5 for the parts outside the CDR3, the full variable domain is KAGVTQTPRYLIKTRGQQVTLSCSPISGHRSVSWYQQTPGQGLQFLFEYFSETQRNKGNFPGRFSGRQFSNSRSEMNVSTLELGDSALYLCASSQDGQIQPQHFGDGTRLSIL.

The chain is built from TRBV11-3 and TRBJ2-5; tentatively, D is TRBD2 (7 bases). Germline CDR1 and CDR2: SGHNT and YENEEA. V gave up 1 base and J gave up 5 bases, with 14 bases separating them. The CDR3 has 15 amino acids. The CDR3 nucleotides are TGTGCCAGCAGCTTAGCCCCCGGGGGGCTGGAGACCCAGTACTTC. It specifies CASSLAPGGLETQYF.

The gene calls are TRBV11-2 and TRBJ1-1; 9 nucleotides match TRBD1. Trimming cost V 4 bases and J 5 bases; bases outside gene matches: 8. Per the germline V gene, CDR1 is SGHAT and CDR2 is FQNNGV. The CDR3 contains 15 residues. This CDR3 is CASSSRGTGSTEAFF. The CDR3 DNA sequence: TGTGCCAGCAGCTCCAGAGGGACAGGGAGTACTGAAGCTTTCTTT.

This clone was counted only a few times. The chain is built from TRBV5-4 and TRBJ2-7; 9 bases map to TRBD1. Germline CDR1 and CDR2: SGHNT and YYREEE (reference sequence). CDR3 size: 15 residues. V gave up 2 bases and J gave up 4 bases; unmatched junction bases: 7. In DNA form, the CDR3 reads TGTGCCAGCAGCTTCGGGGGGACAGGGATGTACGAGCAGTACTTC. As protein: CASSFGGTGMYEQYF.